This T cell receptor beta chain comes out of a study of T cells in Graves' hyperthyroidism and ophthalmopathy. This CDR3 region has 15 residues. Germline V CDR1 and CDR2: LNHDA, SQIVND (reference sequence). Germline trimming cut 3 bases from V and 2 bases from J; bases unmatched to any gene: 5. This clonotype was picked up one time. The target antigen is unknown. Template material for amplifying TCR beta CDR3 regions consisted of RNA transcripts. An initial round of RT-PCR targeting the TCR CDR3 relied on the HTBI primer set. MiXCR was run by TCRdb on the multiplex PCR reads, yielding one entry per CDR3 protein. The sample holds roughly 96,000 distinct CDR3 sequences, roughly 56% seen once. Findings and limits, study-wide: Researchers found most expanded thyroid clonotypes above 0.001 in blood as well.

The sequencing input was blood. This rearrangement joins TRBV19 to TRBJ2-3, with 7 positions matching TRBD2. This receptor was identified in a woman between 40 and 50 years old with Graves' hyperthyroidism. The CDR3 nucleotides are TGTGCCAGTAGTATGGGAGGGGCGAACACAGATACGCAGTATTTT. Translation: CASSMGGANTDTQYF.